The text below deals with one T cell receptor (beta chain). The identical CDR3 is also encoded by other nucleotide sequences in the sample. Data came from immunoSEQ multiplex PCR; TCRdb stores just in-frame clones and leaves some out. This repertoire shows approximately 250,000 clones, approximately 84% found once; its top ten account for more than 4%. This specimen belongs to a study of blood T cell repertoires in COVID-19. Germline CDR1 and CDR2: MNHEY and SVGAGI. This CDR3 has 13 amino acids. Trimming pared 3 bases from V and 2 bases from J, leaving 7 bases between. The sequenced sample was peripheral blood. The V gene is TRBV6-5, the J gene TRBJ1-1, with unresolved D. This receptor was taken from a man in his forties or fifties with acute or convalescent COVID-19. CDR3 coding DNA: TGTGCCAGCAGTTATCGGGGAAACACTGAAGCTTTCTTT. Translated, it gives CASSYRGNTEAFF.